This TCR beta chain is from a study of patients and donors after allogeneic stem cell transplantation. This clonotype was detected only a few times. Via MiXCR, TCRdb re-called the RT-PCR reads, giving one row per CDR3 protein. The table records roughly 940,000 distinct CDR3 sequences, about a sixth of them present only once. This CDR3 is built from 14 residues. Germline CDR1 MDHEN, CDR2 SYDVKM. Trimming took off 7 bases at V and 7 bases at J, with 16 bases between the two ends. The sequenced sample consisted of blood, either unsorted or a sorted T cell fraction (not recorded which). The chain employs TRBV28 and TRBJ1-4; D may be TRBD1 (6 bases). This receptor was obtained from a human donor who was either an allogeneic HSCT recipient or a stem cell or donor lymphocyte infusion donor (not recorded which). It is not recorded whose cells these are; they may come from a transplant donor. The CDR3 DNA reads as TGTGCCAGCACAACAAGGGGGGGTTTTGAAAAACTGTTTTTT. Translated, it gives CASTTRGGFEKLFF.